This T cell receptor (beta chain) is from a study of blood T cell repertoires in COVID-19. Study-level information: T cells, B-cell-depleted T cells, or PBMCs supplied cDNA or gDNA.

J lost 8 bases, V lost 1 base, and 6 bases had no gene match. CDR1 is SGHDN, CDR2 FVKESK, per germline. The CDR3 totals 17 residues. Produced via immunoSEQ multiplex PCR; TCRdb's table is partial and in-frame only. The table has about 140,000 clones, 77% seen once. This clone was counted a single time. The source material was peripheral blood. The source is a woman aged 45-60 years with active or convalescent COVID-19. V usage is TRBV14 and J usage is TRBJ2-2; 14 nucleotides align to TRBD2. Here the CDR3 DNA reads TGTGCCAGCAGCCAAGGACTAGCGGGAGGGCCTGAGGGGGAGCTGTTTTTT. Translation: CASSQGLAGGPEGELFF.